Shown below are 11 T cell receptor beta chains from a single sample sequenced in a study of cytomegalovirus exposure and HLA in healthy donors. Vbeta (60) and Jbeta (13) primers were used in the PCR. This table comes from immunoSEQ multiplex PCR, and its TCRdb copy is limited to in-frame clones, with some not included. The table includes 150,000 to 180,000 clones, 60% to 75% detected once. Sequencing was performed on PBMCs. The receptors were gathered from a man younger than 35 in good health and CMV-seronegative.

The sample holds a few counts of this clone. The chain carries TRBV15 and TRBJ1-2, with D unresolved. V was pared by 3 bases and J by 2 bases, with 19 bases between. Germline V gene sequence: CDR1 LNHNV, CDR2 YYDKDF (reference sequence). The length of the CDR3 is 17 residues. In nucleotides, the CDR3 is TGTGCCACCAGCAGGACCCCCGGCGGGGTAGGAAACTATGGCTACACCTTC. Residues: CATSRTPGGVGNYGYTF. Complete variable domain (other parts from reference TRBV15 and TRBJ1-2): DAMVIQNPRYQVTQFGKPVTLSCSQTLNHNVMYWYQQKSSQAPKLLFHYYDKDFNNEADTPDNFQSRRPNTSFCFLDIRSPGLGDTAMYLCATSRTPGGVGNYGYTFGSGTRLTVV.

This clone was picked up a small number of times. Its ends do not fully match the called genes, so a read error is possible. This chain links TRBV5-1 with TRBJ1-1; D call uncertain. The length of the CDR3 is 13 residues. The germline CDR1 and CDR2 sequences are SGHRS and YFSETQ. CDR3 protein: CASSLNMNNEAFF. The CDR3 DNA reads TGCGCCAGCAGCTTGAACATGAACAATGAAGCTTTCTTT.

The chain joins TRBV2 to TRBJ1-2; 8 bases agree with TRBD1. The trim removed 6 bases at V and 3 bases at J, leaving 3 bases unmatched. The CDR3 contains 13 residues. Looked up from germline, CDR1 is SNHLY and CDR2 is FYNNEI. The CDR3 protein is CASSVTGDYGYTF. CDR3 DNA sequence: TGTGCCAGCAGCGTGACAGGGGACTATGGCTACACCTTC.

The rearrangement joins TRBV18 to TRBJ2-7; 12 bases match TRBD1. There are 15 residues in the CDR3. Trimming removed 3 bases from V and 2 bases from J; junction bases left unmatched: 2. CDR1 and CDR2 from the germline V gene are KGHSH and LQKENI. The CDR3 loop reads CASSPGTGGTYEQYF. Here the CDR3 DNA reads TGTGCCAGCTCACCCGGGACAGGGGGCACCTACGAGCAGTACTTC.

The rearrangement joins TRBV29-1 to TRBJ2-7, with a possible D match to TRBD2 (5 bases). CDR1 and CDR2 (germline): SQVTM, ANQGSEA. This CDR3 spans 13 amino acids. V lost 4 bases and J 3 bases, leaving 13 bases between the germline ends. The CDR3 region has the DNA TGCAGCGTTGCCGCAGAGAGGGACTACGAGCAGTACTTC. It translates to CSVAAERDYEQYF.

The chain is built from TRBV27 and TRBJ1-1; 10 nucleotides line up with TRBD1. The trim removed 6 bases at V and 4 bases at J, leaving 8 bases unmatched. Germline V gene lookup returns CDR1 MNHEY and CDR2 SMNVEV (reference sequence). This CDR3 is built from 15 residues. The CDR3 DNA is TGTGCCAGCAGCTCGGGACAGGGGAAAATCACTGAAGCTTTCTTT. Translation: CASSSGQGKITEAFF.

This clone was seen a single time. The CDR3: CASRKTNQGTEAFF. For the CDR3, the DNA is TGCGCCAGCAGAAAGACGAACCAGGGCACTGAAGCTTTCTTT. This chain links TRBV5-1 with TRBJ1-1, with D possibly being TRBD1 (5 bases). This CDR3 contains 14 residues. Germline V gives CDR1 SGHRS, CDR2 YFSETQ. The ends were cut back, 5 bases at V and 4 bases at J, with 15 bases in the middle.

The chain couples TRBV21-1 to TRBJ2-2; TRBD2 is taken as the D call from the table, unchecked against the DNA. TRBV21-1 is a known pseudogene. The length of the CDR3 is 17 residues. The CDR3 sequence: CANNPGLAGSNTGELFF. The CDR3 DNA sequence: TGTGCCAACAATCCGGGACTAGCGGGGTCGAACACCGGGGAGCTGTTTTTT.

The chain recombines TRBV18 with TRBJ1-3; D unresolved. Germline assignment: CDR1 KGHSH and CDR2 LQKENI. Trimming took off 3 bases at V and 0 bases at J, with 6 bases between the two ends. The CDR3 runs 14 residues. The CDR3 spells CASSPASSGNTIYF. The DNA of the CDR3 is TGTGCCAGCTCACCTGCCAGCTCTGGAAACACCATATATTTT. Full variable domain (remainder filled in from reference TRBV18 and TRBJ1-3): NAGVMQNPRHLVRRRGQEARLRCSPMKGHSHVYWYRQLPEEGLKFMVYLQKENIIDESGMPKERFSAEFPKEGPSILRIQQVVRGDSAAYFCASSPASSGNTIYFGEGSWLTVV.

The CDR3, as DNA: TGTGCCAGTAGTATGGACAGGTGGAAGGTTGAAGCTTTCTTT. Translating gives CASSMDRWKVEAFF. This chain connects TRBV19 to TRBJ1-1; TRBD1 matches at 7 bases. The CDR3 has 14 residues. With V trimmed by 3 bases and J by 7 bases, 8 bases remained unmatched. From germline, CDR1 is LNHDA and CDR2 SQIVND (reference sequence).

The chain is built from TRBV19 and TRBJ1-1; the D gene is possibly TRBD1 (5 bases). The germline V gene has CDR1 LNHDA and CDR2 SQIVND (reference sequence). The CDR3 is made up of 13 amino acids. The V end was cut by 6 bases, the J end by 0 bases, with 8 bases between. CDR3 residues: CASSSRVNTEAFF. The CDR3 region has the DNA TGTGCCAGTAGCAGCAGGGTGAACACTGAAGCTTTCTTT.